The clone carrying this TCR beta chain appeared many times. What it recognizes is unknown. The data stem from a study of identical twins. Notes on the study in general: Within beta out-of-frame sequences, the excess sharing observed between twins was weaker. Out-of-frame alpha sequences common to twins exhibited a surplus of low generation probability.

Each donor (without exception) was a healthy Caucasian. Template switching supplied a universal primer site; unique molecular identifiers were carried on the cDNA. TCRdb re-analysed the 5' RACE reads in MiXCR, keeping a single row per CDR3 protein. The data hold 200,000 to 250,000 distinct CDR3 sequences, with roughly 7% observed a single time. Germline values: CDR1 SGHRS, CDR2 YFSETQ. The germline V and J ends were trimmed by 0 bases and 6 bases, with 16 bases remaining between them. CDR3 length: 16 residues. These data also featured in a second study, about yellow fever vaccine responses in identical twins.

The TCR originated in a woman aged 18-29 years in good health. V usage is TRBV5-1 and J usage is TRBJ2-1; no definite D call. The sequencing input was memory (CD45RO+) T cells sorted from blood. CDR3 region: CASSLAGGIPSNEQFF. CDR3 in DNA: TGCGCCAGCAGCTTGGCCGGTGGGATCCCTTCCAATGAGCAGTTCTTC.